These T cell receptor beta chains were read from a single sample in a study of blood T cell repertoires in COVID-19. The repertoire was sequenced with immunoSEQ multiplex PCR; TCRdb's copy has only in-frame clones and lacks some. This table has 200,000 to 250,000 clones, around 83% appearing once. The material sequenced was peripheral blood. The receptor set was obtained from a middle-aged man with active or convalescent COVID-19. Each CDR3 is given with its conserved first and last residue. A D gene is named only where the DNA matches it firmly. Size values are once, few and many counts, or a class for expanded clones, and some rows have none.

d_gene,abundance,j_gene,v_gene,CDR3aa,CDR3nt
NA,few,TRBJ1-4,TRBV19,CASSSRAGATNEKLFF,TGTGCCAGTAGTTCCCGGGCCGGGGCAACTAATGAAAAACTGTTTTTT
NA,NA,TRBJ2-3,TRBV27,CASTLIGGNTDTQYF,TGTGCCAGCACCCTTATTGGCGGCAACACAGATACGCAGTATTTT
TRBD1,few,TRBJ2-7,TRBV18,CASSPPTGQTYEQYF,TGTGCCAGCTCACCACCGACGGGACAGACCTACGAGCAGTACTTC
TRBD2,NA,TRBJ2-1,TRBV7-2,CASSLNAGEGQFF,TGTGCCAGCAGCTTAAACGCGGGAGAAGGGCAGTTCTTC
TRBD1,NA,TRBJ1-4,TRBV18,CASSPPTGQGISEKLFF,TGTGCCAGCTCACCACCAACCGGACAGGGAATAAGTGAAAAACTGTTTTTT
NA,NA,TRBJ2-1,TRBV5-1,CASSLAGLSEGEQFF,TGCGCCAGCAGCTTGGCCGGGCTAAGCGAGGGCGAGCAGTTCTTC
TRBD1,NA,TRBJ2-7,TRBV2,CASNRDRAYEQYF,TGTGCCAGCAATCGGGACAGGGCCTACGAGCAGTACTTC
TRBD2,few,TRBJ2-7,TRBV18,CASSPPGLAGGHALYEQYF,TGTGCCAGCTCACCGCCGGGACTAGCGGGAGGCCACGCCCTCTACGAGCAGTACTTC
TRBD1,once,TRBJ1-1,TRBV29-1,CSALKRGRTEAFF,TGCAGCGCCTTAAAGAGGGGGCGAACTGAAGCTTTCTTT
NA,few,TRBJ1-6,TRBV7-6,CASSSQIGGGHSPLHF,TGTGCCAGCAGCTCCCAGATCGGGGGAGGTCATTCACCCCTCCACTTT
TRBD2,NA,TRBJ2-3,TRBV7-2,CASSLEGGGPSTDTQYF,TGTGCCAGCAGCTTAGAGGGCGGGGGGCCGAGCACAGATACGCAGTATTTT
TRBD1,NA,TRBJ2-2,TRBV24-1,CATSDFDRGPGELFF,TGTGCCACCAGTGATTTTGACAGGGGGCCCGGGGAGCTGTTTTTT
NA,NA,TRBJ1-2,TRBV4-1,CASSQDGYYGYTF,TGCGCCAGCAGCCAAGATGGCTACTATGGCTACACCTTC
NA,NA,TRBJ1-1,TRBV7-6,CASSLEGQMNTEAFF,TGTGCCAGCAGCTTAGAGGGGCAGATGAACACTGAAGCTTTCTTT
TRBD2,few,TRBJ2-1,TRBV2,CAGSGGHIDEQFF,TGTGCCGGTAGCGGGGGGCATATCGATGAGCAGTTCTTC
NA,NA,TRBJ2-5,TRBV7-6,CASAKSRETQYF,TGTGCCAGCGCCAAATCCAGGGAGACCCAGTACTTC
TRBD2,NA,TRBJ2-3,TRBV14,CASSQWTSGSGLDTQYF,TGTGCCAGCAGCCAGTGGACTAGCGGGAGCGGGCTAGATACGCAGTATTTT
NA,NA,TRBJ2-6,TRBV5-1,CASSFSSGANVLTF,TGCGCCAGCAGCTTTAGCTCTGGGGCCAACGTCCTGACTTTC
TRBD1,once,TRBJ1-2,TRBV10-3,CAISDRGQIYGYTF,TGTGCCATCAGTGATCGGGGACAGATCTATGGCTACACCTTC
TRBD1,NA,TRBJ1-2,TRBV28,CASSGQGFLYGYTF,TGTGCCAGCAGTGGACAGGGGTTTCTCTATGGCTACACCTTC
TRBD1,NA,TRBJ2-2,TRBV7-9,CASSLHRDRGYGELFF,TGTGCCAGCAGCTTACACCGGGACAGGGGCTACGGGGAGCTGTTTTTT
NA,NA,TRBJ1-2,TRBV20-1,CSASSGTLNF,TGCAGTGCTTCTTCCGGGACATTAAACTTC
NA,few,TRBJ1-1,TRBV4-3,CASSQDRRAREAFF,TGCGCCAGCAGCCAAGATCGCAGGGCCAGGGAAGCTTTCTTT
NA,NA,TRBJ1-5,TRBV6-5,CASTLDGGSNQPQHF,TGTGCCAGCACTCTAGACGGGGGTAGCAATCAGCCCCAGCATTTT
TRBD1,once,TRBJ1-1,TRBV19,CASGWDSEAFF,TGTGCCAGTGGTTGGGACAGTGAAGCTTTCTTT
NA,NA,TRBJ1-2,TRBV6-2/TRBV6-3,CASSYGEDYGYTF,TGTGCCAGCAGTTACGGGGAGGACTATGGCTACACCTTC
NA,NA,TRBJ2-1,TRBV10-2,CASSEWGEVEQFF,TGCGCCAGCAGTGAGTGGGGGGAAGTTGAGCAGTTCTTC
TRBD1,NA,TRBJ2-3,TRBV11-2,CASSRGGQVPDTQYF,TGTGCCAGCAGTCGAGGAGGACAGGTCCCAGATACGCAGTATTTT
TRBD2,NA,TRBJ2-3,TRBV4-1,CASSQEGGLGPTDTQYF,TGCGCCAGCAGCCAAGAAGGGGGACTAGGTCCGACAGATACGCAGTATTTT
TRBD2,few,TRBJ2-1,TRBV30,CAWRRSGAYNEQFF,TGTGCCTGGAGACGGAGCGGGGCCTACAATGAGCAGTTCTTC
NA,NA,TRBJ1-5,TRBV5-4,CASSLGPNSNQPQHF,TGTGCCAGCAGCTTGGGGCCCAATAGCAATCAGCCCCAGCATTTT